This T cell receptor (beta chain) was retrieved from a study of cytomegalovirus exposure and HLA in healthy donors. Whole-study results and caveats: With DRB1 most and HLA-C fewest, TCR association rates differed between HLA loci in a later analysis. Across donors, sequencing depth was assumed by presence/absence analyses to be roughly uniform.

The CDR3 consists of 15 residues. V lost 0 bases and J 3 bases, leaving 10 bases between the germline ends. From germline, CDR1 is SGHRS and CDR2 YFSETQ. The PCR used 60 Vbeta and 13 Jbeta primers. The table came from immunoSEQ multiplex PCR; TCRdb's copy has only in-frame clones and leaves some out. The repertoire has about 100,000 clones, roughly 70% of them found once; the top ten carry under 11%. About this clone itself: Antigen specificity is unknown.

This chain links TRBV5-1 with TRBJ1-5; D possibly corresponds to TRBD1 (5 bases). Sequences were obtained from PBMCs. The receptor comes from a man over 45 in good health and CMV-seronegative. The CDR3 nucleotides are TGCGCCAGCAGCTTGGGGACACAAATCAATCAGCCCCAGCATTTT. Protein product: CASSLGTQINQPQHF.